This TCR beta chain was identified during a study of blood T cells in healthy people across ages. Study context: Template switching caught about one barcoded beta molecule for each two T cells. General study points: Changes in expanded clonotypes were possibly confounded, as the CMV status of donors was unknown. A roughly linear fall in TCR beta diversity per million T cells was seen with increasing age.

PCR was performed a second time for about 7 to 12 cycles using a sample-barcoded 5' primer and a J-beta primer mix. Each CDR3 protein is one row after TCRdb ran MiXCR on the 5' RACE reads. The table has 1.4 million to 1.5 million distinct CDR3 sequences, around two fifths seen once. V shed 6 bases, J shed 2 bases, and the junction held 5 bases outside the gene matches. From germline, CDR1 is SQVTM and CDR2 ANQGSEA. The CDR3 is 14 amino acids. Every participating donor contributed 7.5 to 10 milliliters of peripheral blood through a draw. Concerning this clonotype: Its antigen is undetermined.

The sequence came from a woman younger than 35 in good health. This chain links TRBV29-1 with TRBJ2-3, with TRBD2 matching over 10 bases. The source material was blood. CDR3 protein: CSVRTSGTTDTQYF. CDR3 in DNA: TGCAGCGTCCGGACTAGCGGAACCACAGATACGCAGTATTTT.